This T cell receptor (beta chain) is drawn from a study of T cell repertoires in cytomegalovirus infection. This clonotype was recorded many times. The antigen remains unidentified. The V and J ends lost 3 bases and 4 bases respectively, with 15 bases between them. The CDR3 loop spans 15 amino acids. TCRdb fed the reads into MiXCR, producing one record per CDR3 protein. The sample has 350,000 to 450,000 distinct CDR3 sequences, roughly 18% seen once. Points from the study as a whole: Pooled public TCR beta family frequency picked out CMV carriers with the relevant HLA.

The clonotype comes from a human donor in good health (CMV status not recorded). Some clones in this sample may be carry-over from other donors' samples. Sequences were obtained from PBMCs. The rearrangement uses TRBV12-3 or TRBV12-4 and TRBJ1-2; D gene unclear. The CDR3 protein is CASSFVEGSSYGYTF. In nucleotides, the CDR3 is TGTGCCAGCAGTTTTGTCGAGGGCTCGAGCTATGGCTACACCTTC.